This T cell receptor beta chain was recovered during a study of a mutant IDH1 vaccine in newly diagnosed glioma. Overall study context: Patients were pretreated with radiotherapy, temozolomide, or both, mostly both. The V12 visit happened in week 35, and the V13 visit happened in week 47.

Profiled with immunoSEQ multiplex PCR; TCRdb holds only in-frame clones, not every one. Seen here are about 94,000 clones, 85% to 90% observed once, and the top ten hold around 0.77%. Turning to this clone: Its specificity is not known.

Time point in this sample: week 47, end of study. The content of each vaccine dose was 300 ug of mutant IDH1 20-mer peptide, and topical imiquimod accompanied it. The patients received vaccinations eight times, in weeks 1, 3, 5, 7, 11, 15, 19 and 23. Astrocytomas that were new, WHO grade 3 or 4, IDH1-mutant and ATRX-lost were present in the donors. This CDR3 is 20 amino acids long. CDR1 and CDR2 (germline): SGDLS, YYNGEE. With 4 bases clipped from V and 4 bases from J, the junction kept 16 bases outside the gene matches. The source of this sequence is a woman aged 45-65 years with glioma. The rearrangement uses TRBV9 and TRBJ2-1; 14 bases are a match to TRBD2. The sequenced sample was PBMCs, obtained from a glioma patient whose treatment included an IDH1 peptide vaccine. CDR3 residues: CASSTTAGTSGSLTYNEQFF. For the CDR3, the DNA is TGTGCCAGCAGCACAACTGCCGGGACTAGCGGGAGTCTAACGTACAATGAGCAGTTCTTC.